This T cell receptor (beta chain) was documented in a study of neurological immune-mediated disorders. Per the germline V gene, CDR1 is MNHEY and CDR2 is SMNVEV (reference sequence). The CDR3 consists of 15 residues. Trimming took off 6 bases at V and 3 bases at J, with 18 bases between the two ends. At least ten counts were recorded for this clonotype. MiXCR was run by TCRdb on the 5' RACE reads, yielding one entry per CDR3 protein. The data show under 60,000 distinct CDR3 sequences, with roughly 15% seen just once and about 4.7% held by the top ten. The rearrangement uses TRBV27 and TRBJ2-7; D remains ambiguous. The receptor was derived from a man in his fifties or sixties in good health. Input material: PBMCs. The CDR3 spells CASSLGPDPLYEQYF. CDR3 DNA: TGTGCCAGCAGCCTTGGGCCCGACCCCCTCTACGAGCAGTACTTC.